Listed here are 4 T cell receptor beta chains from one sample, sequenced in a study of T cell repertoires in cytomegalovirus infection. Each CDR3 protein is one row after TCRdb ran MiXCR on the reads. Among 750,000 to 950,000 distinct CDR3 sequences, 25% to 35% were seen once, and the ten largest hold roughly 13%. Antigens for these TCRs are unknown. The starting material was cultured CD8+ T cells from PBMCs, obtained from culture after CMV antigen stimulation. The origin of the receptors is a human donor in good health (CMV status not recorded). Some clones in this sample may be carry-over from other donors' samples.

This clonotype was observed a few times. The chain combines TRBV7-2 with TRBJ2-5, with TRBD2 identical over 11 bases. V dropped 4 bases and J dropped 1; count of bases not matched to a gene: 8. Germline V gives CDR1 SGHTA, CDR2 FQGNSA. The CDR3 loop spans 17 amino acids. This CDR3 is CASSSLLAGELQETQYF. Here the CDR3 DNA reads TGTGCCAGCAGCTCATTACTAGCGGGGGAGCTCCAAGAGACCCAGTACTTC.

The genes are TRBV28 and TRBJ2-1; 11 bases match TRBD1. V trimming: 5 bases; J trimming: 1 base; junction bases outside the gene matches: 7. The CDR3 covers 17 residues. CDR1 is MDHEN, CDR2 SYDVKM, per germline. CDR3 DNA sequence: TGTGCCAGCAGTCCCGGACAGGGGGCGGGATCCTACAATGAGCAGTTCTTC. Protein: CASSPGQGAGSYNEQFF.

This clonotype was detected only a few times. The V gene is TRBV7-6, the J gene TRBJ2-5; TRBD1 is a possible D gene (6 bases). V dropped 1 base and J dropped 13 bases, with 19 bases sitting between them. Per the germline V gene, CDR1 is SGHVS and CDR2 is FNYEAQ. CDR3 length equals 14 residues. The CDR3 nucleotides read TGTGCCAGCAGCTTAGGCCGGACAGATAGGGATGGGTACTTC. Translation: CASSLGRTDRDGYF.

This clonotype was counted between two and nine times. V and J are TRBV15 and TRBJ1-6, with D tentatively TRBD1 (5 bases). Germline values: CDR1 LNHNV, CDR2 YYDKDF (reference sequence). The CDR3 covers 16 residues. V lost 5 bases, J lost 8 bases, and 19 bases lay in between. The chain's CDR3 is CATSPIPRGFYSPLHF. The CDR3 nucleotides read TGTGCCACCAGCCCAATTCCGAGGGGTTTTTATTCACCCCTCCACTTT.